The subject of this entry is one TCR beta chain. Antigen unknown. Primers included in the PCR were 60 Vbeta and 13 Jbeta primers. Repertoires were generated with immunoSEQ multiplex PCR, while TCRdb's copy carries only in-frame clones and drops some. Among some 56,000 clones listed, approximately 52% were seen once. All donors participated as healthy donors of bone marrow. No CMV serostatus was recorded for this donor. The V end was cut by 0 bases, the J end by 3 bases, with 8 bases between. This CDR3 region has 14 residues. Germline V gene lookup returns CDR1 SGHTA and CDR2 FQGTGA. The sample originates from a study of cytomegalovirus exposure and HLA in healthy donors. General study results and limits: The listing of roughly 160 TCR beta chains classed them as cytomegalovirus-associated.

This receptor was obtained from a human donor in good health. The chain uses TRBV7-3 and TRBJ2-5; tentative D call: TRBD1 (6 bases). Sequencing input: PBMCs. In nucleotides, the CDR3 is TGTGCCAGCAGCTTAACTCACAGGGAAGAGACCCAGTACTTC. Translation gives CASSLTHREETQYF.